Shown below are 5 T cell receptor beta chains from a single sample sequenced in a study of cytomegalovirus exposure and HLA in healthy donors. The study ran its PCR with 60 Vbeta and 13 Jbeta primers. Only in-frame clones appear in the TCRdb table, and some are missing; sequencing was by immunoSEQ multiplex PCR. Here the sample spans under 100,000 clones, approximately 80% being singletons. The sequenced sample consisted of PBMCs. The receptors were sampled from a human donor in good health.

The V and J genes are TRBV4-3 and TRBJ1-4; TRBD1 might be the D (5 bases). CDR1 is LGHNA, CDR2 YSLEER, per germline. The CDR3 consists of 15 residues. V was trimmed by 4 bases and J by 1 base, leaving 10 bases between them. CDR3 sequence: CASSPRQGTNEKLFF. For the CDR3, the DNA is TGCGCCAGCAGCCCTCGCCAGGGAACTAATGAAAAACTGTTTTTT.

The rearrangement joins TRBV27 to TRBJ2-3, with TRBD2 as a possible D gene (5 bases). V was trimmed by 1 base and J by 4 bases, leaving 12 bases between them. Per germline, CDR1 MNHEY and CDR2 SMNVEV (reference sequence). The CDR3 is 15 amino acids. The CDR3 reads CASSLWTPEADTQYF. DNA for the CDR3: TGTGCCAGCAGTTTATGGACTCCGGAGGCAGATACGCAGTATTTT.

About this clone: This sample includes further DNA sequences coding for the same CDR3. This chain connects TRBV10-1 to TRBJ1-5; a weak D match, TRBD1 (6 bases). The germline V and J ends were trimmed by 10 bases and 4 bases, with 20 bases remaining between them. The CDR3 extends over 15 amino acids. Germline CDR1 WNHNN, CDR2 SYGVQD (reference sequence). The CDR3 reads CAILTPGTFNQPQHF. The CDR3 DNA sequence: TGCGCCATATTAACCCCTGGGACATTTAATCAGCCCCAGCATTTT.

The V and J genes are TRBV6-5 and TRBJ2-3; 9 nucleotides agree with TRBD2. The CDR3 has 15 amino acids. Trimming removed 6 bases from V and 5 bases from J; junction bases left unmatched: 9. Per the germline V gene, CDR1 is MNHEY and CDR2 is SVGAGI. DNA of the CDR3: TGTGCCAGCAGCCCCCATAGCGGGGGTGTAGATACGCAGTATTTT. It is translated as CASSPHSGGVDTQYF.

This clone was recorded only once. This chain connects TRBV7-9 to TRBJ1-6; D might be TRBD1 (6 bases). Trimming stripped 5 bases from V and 7 bases from J, with 9 bases between. Germline V lookup: CDR1 SEHNR, CDR2 FQNEAQ (reference sequence). This CDR3 has 13 residues. The CDR3 here is CASSGQGNSPLHF. CDR3 nucleotide sequence: TGTGCCAGCAGCGGGCAGGGGAATTCACCCCTCCACTTT.